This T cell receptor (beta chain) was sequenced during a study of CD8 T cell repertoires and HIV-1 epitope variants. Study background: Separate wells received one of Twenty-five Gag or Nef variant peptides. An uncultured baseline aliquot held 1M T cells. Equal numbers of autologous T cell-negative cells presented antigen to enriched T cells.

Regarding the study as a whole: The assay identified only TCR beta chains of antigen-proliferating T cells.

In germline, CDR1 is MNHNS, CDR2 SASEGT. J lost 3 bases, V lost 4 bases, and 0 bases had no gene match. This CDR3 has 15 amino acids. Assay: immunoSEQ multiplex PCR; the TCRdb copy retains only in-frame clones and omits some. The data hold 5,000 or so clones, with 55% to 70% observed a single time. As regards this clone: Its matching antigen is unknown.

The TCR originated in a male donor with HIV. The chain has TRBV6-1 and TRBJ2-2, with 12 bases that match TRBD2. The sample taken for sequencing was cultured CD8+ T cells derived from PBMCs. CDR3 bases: TGTGCCAGCAGTGGACTAGCGGGGGACACCGGGGAGCTGTTTTTT. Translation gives CASSGLAGDTGELFF.